The clone carrying this T cell receptor beta chain occurred a few times. Its specificity is unknown. Germline V lookup: CDR1 SGHAT, CDR2 FQNNGV. V was pared by 3 bases and J by 3 bases, with 4 bases of the junction left unmatched. The CDR3 contains 15 residues. RNA transcripts were the template for amplifying TCR beta CDR3 regions. RT-PCR in the first round (using the HTBI primer set) targeted the TCR CDR3. Using its own MiXCR run on the multiplex PCR reads, TCRdb lists one record per CDR3 protein. The table has over 450,000 distinct CDR3 sequences, 15% to 20% seen once; the top ten hold about 16%. These data come from a study of T cells in Graves' hyperthyroidism and ophthalmopathy. Overall study results and limits: From stable hyperthyroidism, ophthalmopathy was set apart by a 13 V-J model.

The TCR comes from a young woman with Graves' ophthalmopathy. The sequencing sample was made of blood. The chain joins TRBV11-2 to TRBJ2-1; the match to TRBD2 covers 8 bases. The CDR3 DNA is TGTGCCAGCAGCTTTCTCCGGGAGGGCTACAATGAGCAGTTCTTC. Its protein product is CASSFLREGYNEQFF.